These T cell receptor beta chains were read from a single sample in a study of CD4 and CD8 cells across lung adenocarcinoma regions. Each CDR3 protein is one row after TCRdb ran MiXCR on the PCR reads. The repertoire has fewer than 30,000 distinct CDR3 sequences, under 60% of them found once; the top ten carry around 50%. The sequenced material came from CD8+ T cells from the center of a lung tumor. Receptor source: a male donor with lung adenocarcinoma. The CD4 and CD8 labels of this study may be unreliable. CDR3s include the opening cysteine and the closing phenylalanine or tryptophan. Each record gives: J gene, clone size, D gene, V gene, CDR3 DNA, CDR3 protein. D genes are given only for firm matches. The size entry is marked missing in some rows and otherwise reads once, few, many or a size class.

TRBJ2-5,once,NA,TRBV6-5,TGTGCCAGCAGTTACTCCGGGAGAGGCGACACAGAGACCCAGTACTTC,CASSYSGRGDTETQYF
TRBJ2-1,NA,NA,TRBV7-9,TGTGCCAGCAGCTTAGAAGGTAATGAGCAGTTCTTC,CASSLEGNEQFF
TRBJ2-7,few,TRBD1,TRBV11-2,TGTGCCAGCAGCTTACCAGGACAGGGCTCCTACGAGCAGTACTTC,CASSLPGQGSYEQYF
TRBJ2-1,medium-sized,NA,TRBV6-1,TGTGCCAGCAGTGAAGGTTTGGTTCGAGGGTACAATGAGCAGTTCTTC,CASSEGLVRGYNEQFF
TRBJ1-1,medium-sized,NA,TRBV6-5,TGTGCCAGCAGTTACAGTCGGGTGACTGAAGCTTTCTTT,CASSYSRVTEAFF
TRBJ2-1,hyperexpanded,NA,TRBV27,TGTGCCAGCAGTTTGAGTCTACCCAACTACAATGAGCAGTTCTTC,CASSLSLPNYNEQFF
TRBJ2-3,NA,TRBD2,TRBV6-1,TGTGCCAGCAGTGAATTCTTGGCTAGCGGGCGATGTGTCACAGATACGCAGTATTTT,CASSEFLASGRCVTDTQYF
TRBJ2-7,NA,TRBD2,TRBV6-5,TGTGCCAGCAGTTATAGCGGGCGGGGCTACGAGCAGTACTTC,CASSYSGRGYEQYF
TRBJ2-4,once,NA,TRBV3-1,TGTGCCAGCAGCCACCTGGGTGGCGGGGCGGACATCCAGTACTTC,CASSHLGGGADIQYF
TRBJ2-3,NA,NA,TRBV12-3/TRBV12-4,TGTGCCGGCAGTTTAGCGCGCCGATTCACAGATACCCAGTACTTT,CAGSLARRFTDTQYF
TRBJ2-1,NA,NA,TRBV6-5,TGTGCCAGCAGTTACGACTTGAACAATGAGCAGTTCTTC,CASSYDLNNEQFF
TRBJ2-3,many,TRBD2,TRBV10-3,TGTGCCATCAGTGAGGCAACCGGGACTAGTCGCACAGATACGCAGTATTTT,CAISEATGTSRTDTQYF
TRBJ1-4,NA,NA,TRBV20-1,TGCAGTGCTAGGGCTCGGGAGGGGAATGAAAAACTGTTTTTT,CSARAREGNEKLFF
TRBJ2-1,NA,NA,TRBV6-1,TGTGCCAGCAGAATAGGGTTCTTC,CASRIGFF
TRBJ2-5,many,NA,TRBV11-1,TGTGCCAGCAGCTTTACCAGGAACCAGGAGCAGTACTTC,CASSFTRNQEQYF
TRBJ2-1,few,TRBD2,TRBV7-6,TGTGCCAGCAGCGCCTGGGCGGGAGGCAGCTCCTACAATGAGCAGTTCTTC,CASSAWAGGSSYNEQFF
TRBJ2-7,many,TRBD2,TRBV6-1,TGTGCCAGCAGTGAAGTGGCGGGAGACTACGAGCAGTACTTC,CASSEVAGDYEQYF
TRBJ2-5,once,NA,TRBV4-1,TGCGCCGGGGGCCCCGGGGACCGTGACCCAGAGACCCAGTACTTC,CAGGPGDRDPETQYF
TRBJ1-2,once,NA,TRBV6-1,TGTGCCAGCAGTGAGCGGACAAATTATGGCTACACCTTC,CASSERTNYGYTF
TRBJ2-2,medium-sized,NA,TRBV10-1,TGCGCCAGCAGTGATCCAGGGGACACCGGGGAGCTGTTTTTT,CASSDPGDTGELFF
TRBJ2-7,many,TRBD1,TRBV6-1,TGTGCCAGCAGTCCCGTCCCCGGGACAGGGTTGGAGCAGTACTTC,CASSPVPGTGLEQYF
TRBJ1-4,NA,TRBD1,TRBV12-3/TRBV12-4,TGTGCCAGCAGTCCGCGACAGGGAAGGAATGAAAAACTGTTTTTT,CASSPRQGRNEKLFF
TRBJ2-5,NA,TRBD2,TRBV6-1,TGTGCGGGCAGCGGGGCGGGAGACGGAGATACCCAGTACTTC,CAGSGAGDGDTQYF
TRBJ2-2,medium-sized,TRBD2,TRBV7-2,TGTGCCAGCAGCGCAGTGGGGGCGGGAGGGCCGGGCACCGGGGAGCTGTTTTTT,CASSAVGAGGPGTGELFF
TRBJ2-7,once,NA,TRBV19,TGTGCCAGTGGCCAGGACAGCTCCTACGAGCAGTACTTC,CASGQDSSYEQYF
TRBJ1-3,few,NA,TRBV4-1,TGCGCCAGCAGCCAAGATGGAGGGGACGGAAACACCATATATTTT,CASSQDGGDGNTIYF
TRBJ2-3,NA,NA,TRBV6-1,TGTGCCAGCACGGGAGCCGGGAGAGGGGTCCAAGAGACGCAGTATTTC,CASTGAGRGVQETQYF
TRBJ1-2,NA,NA,TRBV27,TGTGCCAGCAGCCGCGACAGGTTTGGCTATGGCTACACCTTC,CASSRDRFGYGYTF
TRBJ2-3,NA,TRBD2,TRBV6-1,TGTGCCAGCAGTGAATGCTTGGCGAGCGGGGCATGTGACCAAGAGACGCAGTATTTT,CASSECLASGACDQETQYF
TRBJ2-1,NA,NA,TRBV6-1,TGTGCCAGCACTACGATCCGCTACAATGAGCAGTTCTTC,CASTTIRYNEQFF
TRBJ2-5,many,NA,TRBV27,TGTGCCAGCCGGGGGAGCGGAGTGACCCAGTACTTC,CASRGSGVTQYF
TRBJ2-2,NA,TRBD2,TRBV6-5,TGTGCCAGCAGTTACAACAGCGGGGGTACGAACACCGGGGAGCTGTTTTTT,CASSYNSGGTNTGELFF
TRBJ2-7,NA,TRBD2,TRBV6-1,TGTGCCAGTGAGCGGGAGGGCTCCTACAATGAGCAGTACTTC,CASEREGSYNEQYF
TRBJ2-3,NA,NA,TRBV6-1,TGTGCCGGGGCCATGGGGCGGACCTACACAGATACGCAGTACTTT,CAGAMGRTYTDTQYF
TRBJ2-5,NA,NA,TRBV7-6,TGTGCCAGCAGCTCCACAGGGTTAGAGACCCAGTACTTC,CASSSTGLETQYF
TRBJ2-4,NA,NA,TRBV27,TGTGCCAGCAGTTCCACAGACATTCAGTATTTC,CASSSTDIQYF
TRBJ2-1,NA,NA,TRBV27,TGTGCCAGCAGTTCGGCCTACGAGCAGTTCTTC,CASSSAYEQFF
TRBJ2-7,few,NA,TRBV11-1,TGTGCCAGCAGCTTAGAGGGTTGGTCCGAGCAGTACTTC,CASSLEGWSEQYF
TRBJ2-1,NA,TRBD2,TRBV27,TGTGCCAGCACCTTAGCGGGAGGGAATGAGCAGTTCTTC,CASTLAGGNEQFF
TRBJ2-5,many,NA,TRBV27,TGTGCCAGCAGAAGGACGGGACTCCAAGAGACCCAGTACTTC,CASRRTGLQETQYF
TRBJ2-1,NA,NA,TRBV6-1,TGTGCCAGCAGTGAAGAAGCGGGCTCCTACAATGAGCAGTTCTTC,CASSEEAGSYNEQFF
TRBJ2-3,NA,TRBD2,TRBV7-3,TGTGCCAGCAGCTCCGGGCTGCCGGGAGGGAAAGATACGCAGTATTTT,CASSSGLPGGKDTQYF
TRBJ2-1,many,NA,TRBV6-1,TGTGCCAGCAGCCAAAATCCGCAGGGGTTTGGCTACGAGCAGTTCTTC,CASSQNPQGFGYEQFF
TRBJ2-3,NA,NA,TRBV10-1,TGCGGCAGCAAGGCTGGGAGCACAGGGACGCAGTATTTT,CGSKAGSTGTQYF
TRBJ2-5,NA,NA,TRBV6-1,TGTGCCAGGGGGCTCGGCGGCCTAGACCAAGAGACGCAGTACTTC,CARGLGGLDQETQYF
TRBJ2-4,NA,NA,TRBV6-1,TGTGCCAGCGGCTCGTGGCTGTGGGCCAAAAACATGCAGTACTTC,CASGSWLWAKNMQYF
TRBJ2-7,few,NA,TRBV7-9,TGTGCCAGCAGCTTAGGCAGGACACTCGAGCAGTACTTC,CASSLGRTLEQYF
TRBJ2-7,NA,NA,TRBV5-1,TGCGCCAGCAGCTTTACCCCAGCTAGCTCCTACGAGCAGTACTTC,CASSFTPASSYEQYF
TRBJ2-4,NA,NA,TRBV6-1,TGTGCCAGCAGTGACGCGGGGCTGTGGGCCAAAAACACGCAGTACTTC,CASSDAGLWAKNTQYF